This is a list of T cell receptor beta chains from one sample in a study of PD-L1 blockade in urothelial cancer. Here immunoSEQ multiplex PCR was the method, and the copy in TCRdb shows in-frame clones only, minus some. The sample has under 50,000 clones, about 93% seen once. Sequencing used PBMCs, obtained around atezolizumab (anti-PD-L1) treatment. The receptors shown here come from a man between 65 and 79 years old with urothelial cancer. CDR3s include the opening cysteine and the closing phenylalanine or tryptophan. D genes are given only for firm matches. Size is stated for part of the rows, as once, few or many counts, or as a class when the clone is expanded.

>TRBV19|-|-|TRBJ2-4
TGTGCCAGCTCCAGGACAGAAAAAAACATTCAGTACTTC
CASSRTEKNIQYF
>TRBV5-4|-|TRBD2|TRBJ2-7
TGTGCCAGCAGCTTGGTAGTGGGAGGGATCTACGAGCAGTACTTC
CASSLVVGGIYEQYF
>TRBV12-5|-|TRBD1|TRBJ2-3
TGTGCTAGTGGGCTACGACAGGGCCCTAGCACAGATACGCAGTATTTT
CASGLRQGPSTDTQYF
>TRBV11-2|once|-|TRBJ2-7
TGTGCCAGCAGTCAAGCCGGGGGGCCCTACGAGCAGTACTTC
CASSQAGGPYEQYF
>TRBV7-2|-|-|TRBJ2-1
TGTGCCAGCAGCCCCCAGGCGGGCGCTGGTGAGCAGTTCTTC
CASSPQAGAGEQFF
>TRBV11-2|-|TRBD1|TRBJ1-4
TGTGCCAGCAGCGTCAGGGGGCCTCCTAATGAAAAACTGTTTTTT
CASSVRGPPNEKLFF
>TRBV6-5|-|TRBD1|TRBJ2-7
TGTGCCAGCAGTTACTTGCAAGGGACAGGGGGCGACGAGCAGTACTTC
CASSYLQGTGGDEQYF
>TRBV6-5|-|-|TRBJ1-2
TGTGCCAGCAGTGTTGAGGGAAATTATGGCTACACCTTC
CASSVEGNYGYTF
>TRBV5-6|-|-|TRBJ2-7
TGTGCCAGCAGTCAAACCAGCGGGACAAACTACGAGCAGTACTTC
CASSQTSGTNYEQYF
>TRBV27|-|TRBD1|TRBJ1-2
TGTGCCAGCAGCAGGGGGCGGGACTATGGCTACACCTTC
CASSRGRDYGYTF
>TRBV6-6|-|TRBD1|TRBJ1-4
TGTGCCAGCAGTACACAGGGGGCAAGATATGAAAAACTGTTTTTT
CASSTQGARYEKLFF
>TRBV11-2|-|-|TRBJ2-2
TGTGCCAGCAGCTTATTAGGGGGGAACACCGGGGAGCTGTTTTTT
CASSLLGGNTGELFF
>TRBV7-6|-|TRBD2|TRBJ2-3
TGTGCCAGCAGCTCAGGGAGAACTAGCGGGGGTTACGGTTTCACAGATACGCAGTATTTT
CASSSGRTSGGYGFTDTQYF
>TRBV21-1|-|-|TRBJ2-7
TGTGCCAGCAGCTCCGAGTACGGCGAGCAGTACTTC
CASSSEYGEQYF
>TRBV10-3|-|TRBD1|TRBJ1-5
TGTGCCATCGGACGACAGGGGAACCAGCCCCAGCATTTT
CAIGRQGNQPQHF
>TRBV11-2|-|TRBD1|TRBJ2-2
TGTGCCAGCAGCCTAACCGGGACAGGCAGTTTCGCGAACACCGGGGAGCTGTTTTTT
CASSLTGTGSFANTGELFF
>TRBV15|large|-|TRBJ1-2
TGTGCCACCAGCCTCGATGTACAGGTCCTTGGCTACACCTTC
CATSLDVQVLGYTF
>TRBV6-5|-|TRBD1|TRBJ1-1
TGTGCCAGCAGTTACTCCAAGACAGGGGGCTATAAGACGGCTTTCTTT
CASSYSKTGGYKTAFF
>TRBV2|few|-|TRBJ2-2
TGTGCCAGCGGGAGGAAGGGGGGGAGCGGGGAGCTGTTTTTT
CASGRKGGSGELFF
>TRBV14|-|TRBD1|TRBJ2-3
TGTGCCAGCAGCCGTGGACAGGGCACAGATACGCAGTATTTT
CASSRGQGTDTQYF
>TRBV25-1|-|TRBD2|TRBJ2-7
TGTGCCAGCAGTCCACTAGCGGGTTCGAGCGCCTTGAAGTACGAGCAGTACTTC
CASSPLAGSSALKYEQYF
>TRBV7-6|few|TRBD1|TRBJ2-2
TGTGCCAGCAGCTTAGCAGCGGCAGGGGGCACCGGGGAGCTGTTTTTT
CASSLAAAGGTGELFF
>TRBV9|-|TRBD2|TRBJ2-1
TGTGCCAGCAGCGTTAGCGGGAGAGGATACAATGAGCAGTTCTTC
CASSVSGRGYNEQFF
>TRBV7-2|-|TRBD2|TRBJ2-2
TGTGCCAGCAGCCCTAGCGGAGGTAACACCGGGGAGCTGTTTTTT
CASSPSGGNTGELFF
>TRBV5-1|-|TRBD1|TRBJ1-1
TGCGCCAGCAGGAGAGGACAGGGGGCGTTGAACACTGAAGCTTTCTTT
CASRRGQGALNTEAFF
>TRBV7-6|-|-|TRBJ1-5
TGTGCCAGCAGCCCATCGAGTAGCAATCAGCCCCAGCATTTT
CASSPSSSNQPQHF
>TRBV29-1|-|TRBD1|TRBJ1-5
TGCAGCGTTGGGGACAGGGCGGGGAGCAATCAGCCCCAGCATTTT
CSVGDRAGSNQPQHF
>TRBV5-1|-|TRBD2|TRBJ2-7
TGCGCCAGCAGCTTGGCGGGACTAGAGTCAGGGGAGCAGTACTTC
CASSLAGLESGEQYF